This TCR beta chain was retrieved from a study of T cells in Graves' hyperthyroidism and ophthalmopathy (dated by TCRdb to about 2019). Regarding the complete study: Peripheral blood samples were taken at the time of initial diagnosis, prior to any treatment. A discovery cohort of about 96 patients, approximately 45 with Graves' ophthalmopathy and under 60 with stable Graves' hyperthyroidism, was used to find distinguishing TCR V-J signatures. Whether ophthalmopathy could be predicted prospectively was tested in an independent validation cohort made up of roughly 19 hyperthyroidism patients plus 17 patients who later progressed to ophthalmopathy. The approximately 90 discovery patients were divided at random into training and test sets in a 7:3 ratio. In several Graves' hyperthyroidism patients, the study also compared T-cell repertoires from thyroid tissue with T-cell repertoires from blood. After sampling, hyperthyroidism patients received methimazole starting at 30 mg daily, and ophthalmopathy patients received high-dose intravenous methylprednisolone. According to the paper, TCR Vbeta CDR3 sequencing was carried out on 135 peripheral blood samples, which came from more than 40 ophthalmopathy, around 74 hyperthyroidism and approximately 17 progressor patients.

In the ophthalmopathy patients, disease was moderately to severely active, with a Clinical Activity Score of 3 or more, a NOSPECS grade of 4 or more, and a duration of less than 3 months. The study excluded patients with uncontrolled infections, other autoimmune diseases, pregnancy or lactation. Diagnoses were established on the basis of clinical symptoms, serum thyroxine and TRAb, thyroid ultrasound, and orbital computed tomography. PBMCs were isolated from more than 9 ml of fresh peripheral blood by Ficoll-Paque density gradient centrifugation. Trizol reagent was used to extract total RNA, and RNA quality was then checked on an Agilent 2100 Bioanalyzer. CDR1 and CDR2, per the germline V gene, are SGDLS and YYNGEE. Reading from cysteine to phenylalanine, the CDR3 counts 14 amino acids. Of the read, only the CDR3 DNA is kept; its 42 bases are in frame from base 1. The V end gives up 7 bases and the J end 1 base, leaving 7 bases in the junction not matched to a gene.

The TCR beta CDR3 regions were amplified from the RNA transcripts. For the first round of RT-PCR on the TCR CDR3, the HTBI primer set was used together with the Qiagen OneStep RT-PCR kit. A second multiplex PCR round built the libraries, followed by size selection and purification. Paired-end sequencing of the libraries was performed with 100 bp reads on an Illumina HiSeq2000. Per the source publication's procedure: SOAPnuke was used to process the raw data, throwing out any read that contained adapters or uncalled bases, had a mean Phred below 15, or lacked an exact constant-primer or identifier match. COPE v1.2.5 was used to merge high-quality paired reads, and clonotypes were defined as unique nucleotide sequences. MiTCR v1.1 was used to align clonotypes to the IMGT TRBV, TRBD and TRBJ reference segments. The analysis was restricted to V-J combinations with a frequency above 0.0001, which together covered 98% to 99.2% of the repertoires. The TCS score was defined as the ratio of F50 (clonal expansion) to E x V (chaos), calculated using BLOSUM62-based TCRdist between CDR3 peptides within each V-J. Welch's t-statistics and random forest reduced roughly 530 V-J features to about 12, which were used in a naive Bayes classifier (R e1071). TCRdb trimmed public reads at Q25 via fastp, called clones via MiXCR and kept in-frame beta chains. When rows share a CDR3 protein, they turn into one entry using the most common DNA and genes. Clone size and V and J calls follow TCRdb, not the original study. For this sample the table gives approximately 350,000 distinct CDR3 sequences, of which 12% to 15% were detected only once. Roughly 20% of the sample is in the top ten clones.

Results and caveats for the whole study, not just this receptor: In validation, the model predicted progression to ophthalmopathy a median of around six months before onset, with roughly 68% sensitivity and 72.22% specificity. A model built on a 13 V-J signature distinguished ophthalmopathy from stable hyperthyroidism, reaching roughly 88% sensitivity and under 84% specificity in cross-validation and 80%/75% in testing. No statistical method was used to fix the sample size in advance, and group allocation was not hidden from the investigators. Blood samples also contained most of the expanded thyroid clonotypes (frequency above 0.001), which suggests that blood repertoires may reflect thyroid immune responses.

This clonotype was seen repeatedly, ten times or more. Its antigen remains unidentified. Qualities for individual bases were not recorded, and no much larger clone is one base off. The sample taken for sequencing was blood. This receptor was identified in a woman in her fifties or sixties with Graves' ophthalmopathy. This sequence uses TRBV9 and TRBJ1-1; 7 bases in the middle match TRBD1. The CDR3 reads CASQGGQQNTEAFF. The DNA sequence is given as TGTGCCAGCCAGGGGGGGCAGCAGAACACTGAAGCTTTCTTT.